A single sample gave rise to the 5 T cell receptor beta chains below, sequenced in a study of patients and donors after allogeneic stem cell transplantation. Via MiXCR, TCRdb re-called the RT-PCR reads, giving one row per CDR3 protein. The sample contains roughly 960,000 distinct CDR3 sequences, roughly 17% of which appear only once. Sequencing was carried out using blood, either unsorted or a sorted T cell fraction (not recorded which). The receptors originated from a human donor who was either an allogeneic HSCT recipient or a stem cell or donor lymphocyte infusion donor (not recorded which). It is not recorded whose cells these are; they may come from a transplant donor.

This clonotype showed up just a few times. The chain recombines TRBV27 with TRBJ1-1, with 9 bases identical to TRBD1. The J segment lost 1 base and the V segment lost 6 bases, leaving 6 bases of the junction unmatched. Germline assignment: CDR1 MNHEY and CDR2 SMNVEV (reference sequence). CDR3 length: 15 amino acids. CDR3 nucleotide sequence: TGTGCCAGCAGCCTACAGGGGGCCAAGAACACTGAAGCTTTCTTT. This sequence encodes CASSLQGAKNTEAFF.

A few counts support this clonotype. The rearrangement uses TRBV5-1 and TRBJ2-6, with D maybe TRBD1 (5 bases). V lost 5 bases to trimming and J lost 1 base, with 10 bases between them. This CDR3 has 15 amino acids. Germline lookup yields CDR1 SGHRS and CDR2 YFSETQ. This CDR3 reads CASSWQGSGANVLTF. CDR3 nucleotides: TGCGCCAGCAGTTGGCAGGGTTCTGGGGCCAACGTCCTGACTTTC.

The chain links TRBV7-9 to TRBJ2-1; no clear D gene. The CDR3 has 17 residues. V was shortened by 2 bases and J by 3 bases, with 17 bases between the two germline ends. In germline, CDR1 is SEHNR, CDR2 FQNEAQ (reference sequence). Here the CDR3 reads CASSLYGGSGSYNEQFF. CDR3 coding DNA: TGTGCCAGCAGCTTATACGGCGGATCCGGAAGCTACAATGAGCAGTTCTTC.

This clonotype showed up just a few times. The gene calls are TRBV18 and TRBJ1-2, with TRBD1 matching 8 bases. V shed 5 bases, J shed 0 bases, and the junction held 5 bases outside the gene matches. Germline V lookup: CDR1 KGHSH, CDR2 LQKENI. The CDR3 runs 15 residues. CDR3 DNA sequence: TGTGCCAGCTCAGAGGGGACAGGAGCTAACTATGGCTACACCTTC. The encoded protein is CASSEGTGANYGYTF.

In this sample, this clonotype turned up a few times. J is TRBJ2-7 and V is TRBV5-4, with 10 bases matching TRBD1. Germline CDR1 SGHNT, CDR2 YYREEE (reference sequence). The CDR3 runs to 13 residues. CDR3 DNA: TGTGCGTCCGGCGACAGGGGGCTCTACGAGCAGTACTTC. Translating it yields CASGDRGLYEQYF.